One and the same sample provided the 8 T cell receptor beta chains below, sequenced in a study of blood T cell repertoires in COVID-19. The assay was immunoSEQ multiplex PCR, and TCRdb's table has in-frame clones only and misses some. This repertoire shows 200,000 or so clones, approximately 87% found once; its top ten account for about 2.2%. The sequenced material came from peripheral blood. Source of these receptors: a woman in her forties or fifties with acute or convalescent COVID-19.

This rearrangement joins TRBV5-6 to TRBJ1-1, with 8 bases lining up with TRBD1. This CDR3 has 13 amino acids. The trim removed 4 bases at V and 6 bases at J, leaving 5 bases unmatched. The V gene's germline CDR1 is SGHDT and CDR2 YYEEEE. As DNA, the CDR3 is TGTGCCAGCAGCCCAGGGGGCTTGGCTGAAGCTTTCTTT. Translated: CASSPGGLAEAFF.

CDR3 nucleotides: TGTGCCAGCAGCCCACGGGCAGGGATGAACAATGAGCAGTTCTTC. It is translated as CASSPRAGMNNEQFF. The J gene is TRBJ2-1, the V gene TRBV7-2; weak D call: TRBD1 (5 bases). Germline assignment: CDR1 SGHTA and CDR2 FQGNSA. This CDR3 is 15 amino acids long. Trimming cost V 5 bases and J 5 bases, with 16 bases left between them.

This chain joins TRBV7-2 and TRBJ2-3, with 7 nucleotides matching TRBD2. V lost 1 base and J lost 4; bases outside the gene matches: 2. CDR1 SGHTA and CDR2 FQGNSA come from the germline V gene. The CDR3 has 14 amino acids. The CDR3 loop reads CASSLVGGADTQYF. CDR3 nucleotide sequence: TGTGCCAGCAGCTTAGTTGGGGGGGCAGATACGCAGTATTTT.

The chain uses TRBV7-2 and TRBJ2-5, with a tentative D call TRBD1 (6 bases). The ends were cut back, 0 bases at V and 13 bases at J, with 15 bases in the middle. The CDR3 sequence is 13 residues long. The germline CDR1 and CDR2 sequences are SGHTA and FQGNSA. The DNA for the CDR3 is TGTGCCAGCAGCTTAGCGCCAGGGGCCCCTCGGTACTTC. This codes for CASSLAPGAPRYF.

This chain uses TRBV6-2 or TRBV6-3 with TRBJ2-3, with TRBD2 as a possible D gene (7 bases). Germline V gene lookup returns CDR1 MNHEY and CDR2 SVGEGT. CDR3 length: 15 residues. V was cut by 3 bases and J by 3 bases, with 13 bases left in between. This CDR3 is CASSYWRGQTDTQYF. The CDR3 nucleotides read TGTGCCAGCAGTTATTGGCGGGGGCAGACAGATACGCAGTATTTT.

The DNA for the CDR3 is TGCGCCAGCAGCTTAGTAGGAGCTAACTATGGCTACACCTTC. The encoded protein is CASSLVGANYGYTF. The chain links TRBV5-1 to TRBJ1-2; no clear D. The CDR3 has 14 residues. CDR1 is SGHRS, CDR2 YFSETQ, per germline. With 2 bases removed from V and 0 bases from J, the gap between germline ends came to 8 bases.

The V call is TRBV6-4, the J call TRBJ2-3; 8 bases line up with TRBD1. CDR3 size: 13 residues. V lost 4 bases, J lost 5 bases, and 2 bases stayed unmatched. Germline V gene sequence: CDR1 MRHNA, CDR2 SNTAGT. In nucleotides, the CDR3 is TGTGCCAGCAGTGGCGACAGGGGAGATACGCAGTATTTT. This gives the protein CASSGDRGDTQYF.

This chain uses TRBV6-5 with TRBJ2-1; possibly TRBD1 for D (5 bases). This CDR3 spans 12 amino acids. Germline V gene lookup returns CDR1 MNHEY and CDR2 SVGAGI. Trimming left V 6 bases short and J 2 bases short, with 5 bases between. The CDR3 region is CASSRAYNEQFF. The CDR3 region has the DNA TGTGCCAGCAGCAGGGCCTACAATGAGCAGTTCTTC.